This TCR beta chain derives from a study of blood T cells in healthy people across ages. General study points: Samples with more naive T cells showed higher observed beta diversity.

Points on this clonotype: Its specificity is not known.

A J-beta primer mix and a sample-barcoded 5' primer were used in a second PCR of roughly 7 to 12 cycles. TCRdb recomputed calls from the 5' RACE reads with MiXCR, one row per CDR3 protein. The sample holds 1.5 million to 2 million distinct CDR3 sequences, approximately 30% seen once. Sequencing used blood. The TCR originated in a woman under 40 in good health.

The CDR3 is CASSLAGTADNSPLHF. The CDR3 DNA reads TGTGCCAGCAGCTTGGCCGGGACAGCGGATAATTCACCCCTCCACTTT. The rearrangement links TRBV5-5 to TRBJ1-6, with 7 bases lining up with TRBD1. CDR1 is SGHKS and CDR2 is YYEKEE in the germline V gene (reference sequence). The CDR3 length is 16 residues. Losses at the gene ends were 0 bases for V and 5 bases for J; bases not matched to a gene: 5.